What follows are 4 T cell receptor beta chains derived from one specimen sequenced in a study of T cell responses to AZD1222 COVID-19 vaccine. Sequencing used immunoSEQ multiplex PCR; TCRdb keeps in-frame clones, though not all of them. The table shows some 100,000 clones, with about nine tenths occurring only once. The sample was peripheral blood, taken on day 0 of AZD1222 vaccination. The receptors stem from an adult in good health.

The V gene is TRBV28, the J gene TRBJ1-1; D remains ambiguous. The germline CDR1 and CDR2 sequences are MDHEN and SYDVKM. The length of the CDR3 is 12 residues. The V end was cut by 5 bases, the J end by 3 bases, with 7 bases between. Here the CDR3 DNA reads TGTGCCAGCAGTCCCGATGACACTGAAGCTTTCTTT. This gives the protein CASSPDDTEAFF.

This clone rates as medium-sized (0.01 to 0.1%). The rearrangement uses TRBV19 and TRBJ2-2, with D hard to call. The germline V and J ends were trimmed by 2 bases and 8 bases, with 6 bases remaining between them. Germline V gene lookup returns CDR1 LNHDA and CDR2 SQIVND (reference sequence). The CDR3 consists of 12 residues. The CDR3 loop is CASSIFRGELFF. CDR3 coding DNA: TGTGCCAGTAGTATATTTAGGGGGGAGCTGTTTTTT.

The chain has TRBV2 and TRBJ2-4; D is unresolved. The CDR3 sequence is 14 residues long. Trimming stripped 4 bases from V and 6 bases from J, with 13 bases between. CDR1 is SNHLY, CDR2 FYNNEI, per germline. CDR3 in DNA: TGTGCCAGCAGTGTAGGCGCAGACACAAACATTCAGTACTTC. Translated: CASSVGADTNIQYF.

This chain links TRBV2 with TRBJ1-1; a weak D match, TRBD1 (5 bases). The CDR3 is made up of 15 amino acids. V dropped 1 base and J dropped 4 bases, with 13 bases sitting between them. The germline V gene has CDR1 SNHLY and CDR2 FYNNEI. The CDR3 protein is CASSEGSAGLTEAFF. The CDR3 DNA sequence: TGTGCCAGCAGTGAAGGTTCGGCAGGGCTCACTGAAGCTTTCTTT.